This TCR beta chain was recorded in a study of blood T cells in healthy people across ages. Whole-study results and caveats: Naive CD4+ cells and diversity were both higher in long-lived donors than in aged donors. With unsorted PBMCs, a conclusive comparison of naive versus antigen-experienced cells was not possible.

Concerning this clonotype itself: No antigen is known for it.

Primers used in a second PCR of about 7 to 12 cycles were a sample-barcoded 5' primer and a J-beta primer mix. In TCRdb, the 5' RACE reads were re-called with MiXCR into one record per CDR3 protein. Of roughly 900,000 distinct CDR3 sequences listed, less than 35% are singletons. All donors came from Russia, were Caucasian and healthy, and spanned ages roughly 6 to 95. The source is a woman aged 80 or over in good health. The sequenced material came from blood.

In DNA form, the CDR3 reads TGTGCCAGCAGTGAAGCGCAAGGGGGGCTCATGAACACTGAAGCTTTCTTT. Translated, it gives CASSEAQGGLMNTEAFF. The rearrangement uses TRBV6-1 and TRBJ1-1, with D possibly being TRBD1 (6 bases). The CDR3 has 17 residues. V was clipped by 0 bases and J by 0 bases, with 14 bases between them. Germline CDR1 reads MNHNS; CDR2 reads SASEGT.